The source of this T cell receptor (beta chain) is a study of T-cell reconstitution after alpha-beta-depleted transplantation in children. The study, taken as a whole, reports: Alpha-beta T cells present about two months after transplant were reported to originate from several hundred expanded graft clones.

Comment on this clonotype: Its antigen is currently unknown.

During its preparation, the TCRbeta library received unique molecular identifiers. TCRdb re-called the PCR reads with MiXCR, one entry per CDR3 protein. The profile shows 55,000 to 70,000 distinct CDR3 sequences, roughly a tenth of them singletons. Sequences were derived from PBMCs, sampled before TCRalphabeta/CD19-depleted stem cell transplant. The TCR originated in a boy aged 10-17 years with acute myeloid leukemia, due to receive a stem cell transplant.

The CDR3 is CASSSNLGTGSYEQYF. The CDR3 bases are TGCGCCAGCAGCTCTAACTTAGGGACAGGGAGCTACGAGCAGTACTTC. The chain couples TRBV5-1 to TRBJ2-7; TRBD1 matches at 9 bases. Trimming at V came to 3 bases and at J to 3 bases, leaving 10 bases not matched to a gene. Germline CDR1 reads SGHRS; CDR2 reads YFSETQ. The CDR3 totals 16 residues.